The source of this TCR beta chain is a study of CD8 T cells in ankylosing spondylitis. General study points: Prior literature has documented some motif variants in synovial fluid and blood from reactive arthritis. Several highly homologous variants made up a TCR beta motif, and this motif appeared characteristic of ankylosing spondylitis blood. Significantly higher representation of disease-linked clones was reported for matched ankylosing spondylitis synovial fluid.

Points on this clonotype: Antigen: not known.

Libraries of TCR beta came from quantitative 5'-RACE with molecular barcodes. TCRdb analysed the 5' RACE reads with MiXCR anew, one entry per CDR3 protein. The sample consists of a few hundred thousand distinct CDR3 sequences, around 20% of them appearing once. The sequence came from a male donor with ankylosing spondylitis or in good health (not recorded which). The sequencing input was blood, either unsorted or a sorted T cell fraction (not recorded which).

The CDR3 DNA reads as TGTGCCAGCAGACGCCCGGGAGGCACAGATACGCAGTATTTT. Translation gives CASRRPGGTDTQYF. The chain joins TRBV6-1 to TRBJ2-3; a weak D match, TRBD2 (6 bases). In germline, CDR1 is MNHNS, CDR2 SASEGT. The CDR3 is made up of 14 amino acids. V lost 6 bases, J lost 1 base, and 11 bases lay in between.